This TCR beta chain was profiled in a study of blood T cells in healthy people across ages (dated by TCRdb to between 2014 and 2017). About the full investigation: Template switching captured roughly one uniquely barcoded TCR beta cDNA molecule per two T cells in model experiments. To track age-related changes in TCR beta repertoire diversity, the study relied on deep sequencing normalized with unique cDNA molecular identifiers. The donors were divided into four age groups: young (average approximately 16 years), middle-aged (around 41), aged (about 62) and long-lived (roughly 88). To avoid experimental bias, donors of different ages were randomly spread across the sequencing lanes. For two donors (one aged 18 to 30 and one aged 80 or older), the study analyzed two additional independent replicas of 1 million unique cDNA reads from the same blood draw.

The donors were 40 or so Caucasian individuals from Russia, aged roughly 6 to 100 years, who were systemically healthy. Roughly 10 milliliters of peripheral blood were collected from each donor into EDTA-treated Vacutainer tubes. Ficoll-Paque density-gradient centrifugation was used to isolate PBMCs, with at least 6 million per sample. Trizol reagent was used to extract total RNA from the PBMCs, yielding at least 5.5 micrograms per sample. The percentages of naive CD45RAhigh/CD27high T cells were determined by flow cytometry on a PBMC aliquot from every donor. The library relied on 5' RACE. Reads for this sample came from an Illumina HiSeq 2500. The second PCR ran for about 7 to 11 cycles and used a J-beta primer mix along with a sample-barcoded 5' primer. A unique molecular identifier was introduced onto each TCR beta cDNA molecule by a template-switch 5' adaptor carrying 12 random nucleotides. Each sample yielded at least 2.5 million CDR3-containing paired-end reads. First-strand cDNA was synthesized from all RNA with the Mint cDNA synthesis kit, primed by a TRBC-specific oligonucleotide. Following uracil-DNA glycosylase treatment, a first 18-cycle PCR with universal primers M1SS and BC2_uni_R was performed on all cDNA. Per the source publication's procedure: Normalization of each sample was performed by random selection of 1 million high-quality reads, each carrying a distinct molecular identifier. Reads sharing molecular identifiers were discarded rather than binned into consensus sequences. MiTCR, with a Q25 quality threshold and the strictest error-elimination algorithm, was used for CDR3 identification, clonotype clustering and error correction. A nonparametric unseen species model using Euler transformation provided a lower-bound estimate of total TCR beta diversity. The public reads were run again by TCRdb, first through fastp at Q25 and then through MiXCR, and only productive beta chains were kept. For every CDR3 protein sequence, its rows merge into one entry that carries the most common genes and DNA. TCRdb's processing, not the authors', yielded these V and J calls. The sample has some 880,000 distinct CDR3 sequences on record, around 34% of them singletons. The ten top clones hold 10% to 15% of the sample.

Taken from cysteine to phenylalanine, the CDR3 has 14 residues. Left in the record is the CDR3 DNA by itself, 42 bases read in frame from the first base. CDR1 and CDR2 (SGHTA, FQGNSA) derive from the germline V gene. This clonotype appeared a few times. Its binding antigen is unknown. One end of the junction does not line up with germline, which may come from a read error. The full study reports these points: Estimates of total diversity based on one million sequenced T cells were considered lower bounds and underestimates. Observed TCR beta diversity per million T cells fell roughly linearly with age, and a significant reduction was already apparent by age about 36. Since profiling was done on bulk unsorted PBMCs, naive and antigen-experienced compartments could not be conclusively compared. The long-lived group showed more naive CD4+ T cells, fewer expanded clones and increased TCR diversity than the aged group, suggesting age selection. Donor CMV infection status was unknown, potentially confounding age-related changes in expanded clonotypes. Observed TCR beta diversity correlated strongly with the percentage of naive T cells measured by flow cytometry.

The receptor comes from a man between 18 and 29 years old in good health. The sequence links TRBV7-2 to TRBJ1-1; a confident D gene designation cannot be given. Sequenced input: blood. The CDR3 has the sequence CASHPDSKNTEAFF. The nucleotides read TGTGCCAGCCACCCTGACTCTAAGAACACCGAAGCTTTCTTT. Outside the CDR3, residues come from the reference TRBV7-2 and TRBJ1-1 proteins, so the full variable domain is: GAGVSQSPSNKVTEKGKDVELRCDPISGHTALYWYRQSLGQGLEFLIYFQGNSAPDKSGLPSDRFSAERTGGSVSTLTIQRTQQEDSAVYLCASHPDSKNTEAFFGQGTRLTVV.